These 23 T cell receptor beta chains were all obtained from the same sample, sequenced in a study of response to subunit inactivated influenza vaccine. From the RT-PCR reads, TCRdb called clonotypes with MiXCR, one entry per CDR3 protein. Here the sample spans hundreds of thousands of distinct CDR3 sequences, approximately 15% being singletons. The material was PBMCs from blood, obtained about 14 days before vaccination. The receptors stem from a man over 45 who received an inactivated influenza vaccine.

This chain uses TRBV14 with TRBJ2-1; no firm D call. The CDR3 has 12 amino acids. CDR1 and CDR2 from the germline V gene are SGHDN and FVKESK. Trimming stripped 2 bases from V and 7 bases from J, with 6 bases between. The CDR3 reads CASSQSANEQFF. DNA of the CDR3: TGTGCCAGCAGCCAATCAGCGAATGAGCAGTTCTTC.

The gene calls are TRBV9 and TRBJ2-7; D may be TRBD1 (6 bases). V lost 4 bases, J lost 2 bases, and 16 bases lay in between. The CDR3 contains 15 residues. In germline, CDR1 is SGDLS, CDR2 YYNGEE. CDR3 coding DNA: TGTGCCAGCAGCCCGAGCACAGGGTTGCCCTACGAGCAGTACTTC. Encoded protein: CASSPSTGLPYEQYF.

The chain joins TRBV11-2 to TRBJ1-3, with 7 bases lining up with TRBD1. CDR3 length: 14 residues. Germline V gene data show CDR1 as SGHAT and CDR2 as FQNNGV. V shed 3 bases, J shed 2 bases, and the junction held 1 base outside the gene matches. CDR3 region: CASSFDRAGNTIYF. CDR3 sequence (DNA): TGTGCCAGCAGCTTCGACAGGGCTGGAAACACCATATATTTT.

V and J are TRBV7-2 and TRBJ1-3; D ambiguous. V shed 1 base and J shed 0 bases, with 7 bases lying between them. Germline V gives CDR1 SGHTA, CDR2 FQGNSA. This CDR3 spans 15 amino acids. In DNA, the CDR3 is TGTGCCAGCAGCTTAGTGACTTACTCTGGAAACACCATATATTTT. Translated: CASSLVTYSGNTIYF.

This clonotype has more than one count but fewer than ten. The chain recombines TRBV24-1 with TRBJ2-3, with D hard to call. Germline values: CDR1 KGHDR, CDR2 SFDVKD. CDR3 length equals 16 residues. Trimming removed 0 bases at V and 2 bases at J, with 11 bases between. The DNA for the CDR3 is TGTGCCACCAGTGATTTGGGCTCGTTAAACACAGATACGCAGTATTTT. Translating gives CATSDLGSLNTDTQYF.

The chain carries TRBV7-9 and TRBJ1-2; no clear D gene. This CDR3 is 14 amino acids long. From germline, CDR1 is SEHNR and CDR2 FQNEAQ (reference sequence). Deletions cut 5 bases from V and 3 bases from J, with 13 bases between. CDR3 bases: TGTGCCAGCAGCCCACTGGGGAACCACTATGGCTACACCTTC. Protein sequence: CASSPLGNHYGYTF.

This clonotype was found a few times. The V and J genes are TRBV6-2 or TRBV6-3 and TRBJ1-2; D is undetermined. Trimming removed 3 bases from V and 0 bases from J, with 8 bases in between. This CDR3 has 14 amino acids. The V gene's germline CDR1 is MNHEY and CDR2 SVGEGT. In DNA form, the CDR3 reads TGTGCCAGCAGTTATTACGGGACTAACTATGGCTACACCTTC. It translates to CASSYYGTNYGYTF.

The genes are TRBV27 and TRBJ1-4; D gene unclear. V lost 4 bases and J lost 7, with 13 bases in between. The CDR3 runs to 14 residues. Per the germline V gene, CDR1 is MNHEY and CDR2 is SMNVEV (reference sequence). CDR3 protein: CASSSLPPSEKLFF. DNA of the CDR3: TGTGCCAGCAGTTCCTTACCCCCGTCTGAAAAACTGTTTTTT.

This clonotype showed up many times. DNA of the CDR3: TGCGCCAGCAGCCAAGACCACGGACTAGCGGGAGTCTACAATGAGCAGTTCTTC. Encoded protein: CASSQDHGLAGVYNEQFF. The gene calls are TRBV4-3 and TRBJ2-1, with TRBD2 identical over 13 bases. The CDR3 loop spans 18 amino acids. J was trimmed by 3 bases and V by 0 bases; bases with no gene match: 5. Germline CDR1 is LGHNA and CDR2 is YSLEER.

This clonotype has more than one count but fewer than ten. The chain joins TRBV28 to TRBJ1-1, with unresolved D. The CDR3 is made up of 13 amino acids. Germline CDR1 is MDHEN and CDR2 is SYDVKM. V lost 3 bases, J lost 6 bases, and 11 bases lay in between. In nucleotides, the CDR3 is TGTGCCAGCAGTTTCTACAATAACGCTGAAGCTTTCTTT. Its translation: CASSFYNNAEAFF.

This clonotype was seen repeatedly, ten times or more. This chain connects TRBV2 to TRBJ1-2; TRBD1 might be the D (6 bases). The germline gives CDR1 SNHLY, CDR2 FYNNEI. The CDR3 is 13 residues long. V was shortened by 2 bases and J by 7 bases, with 11 bases between the two germline ends. The CDR3 reads CASSERGTFGYTF. The CDR3 bases are TGTGCCAGCAGTGAACGTGGGACATTTGGCTACACCTTC.

The gene calls are TRBV2 and TRBJ2-1; 8 nucleotides line up with TRBD2. The length of the CDR3 is 15 residues. The ends lost 4 bases at V and 7 bases at J; junction bases unmatched: 9. Germline assignment: CDR1 SNHLY and CDR2 FYNNEI. The CDR3 nucleotides read TGTGCCAGCAGTGGTTCGGGGCTAGCGGGTAATGAGCAGTTCTTC. Protein sequence: CASSGSGLAGNEQFF.

V and J are TRBV19 and TRBJ2-1, with a tentative D call TRBD2 (6 bases). Looked up from germline, CDR1 is LNHDA and CDR2 is SQIVND (reference sequence). V shed 2 bases and J shed 1 base, with 9 bases lying between them. The CDR3 is made up of 15 amino acids. CDR3 sequence: CASSILGGSYNEQFF. CDR3 bases: TGTGCCAGTAGTATACTCGGGGGTTCCTACAATGAGCAGTTCTTC.

This clonotype appeared a few times. The genes are TRBV6-2 or TRBV6-3 and TRBJ1-5; tentative D call: TRBD1 (5 bases). V shed 7 bases and J shed 5 bases, with 21 bases lying between them. This CDR3 contains 16 residues. Germline-derived CDR1 and CDR2 are MNHEY and SVGEGT. The DNA for the CDR3 is TGTGCCAGCAAAAAGATGGGACTCCCGGCGGATCAGCCCCAGCATTTT. It specifies CASKKMGLPADQPQHF.

This rearrangement joins TRBV6-2 or TRBV6-3 to TRBJ1-5; possibly TRBD1 for D (5 bases). The V gene's germline CDR1 is MNHEY and CDR2 SVGEGT. The CDR3 contains 14 residues. V was pared by 5 bases and J by 7 bases, with 15 bases between. CDR3 nucleotides: TGTGCCAGCAGTGCAACGGGGGGAAGGCAGCCCCAGCATTTT. This sequence encodes CASSATGGRQPQHF.

Details on this clonotype: Since no conserved phenylalanine or tryptophan closes the CDR3, a read error is the likely cause. The DNA is left out, because the CDR3 cannot be placed on it with certainty; the CDR3 is given as TCRdb lists it. V gene TRBV21-1 combines with J gene TRBJ2-7; TRBD1 reflects the table's D call only, with no check against the DNA. TRBV21-1 is listed as a pseudogene. The CDR3 is made up of 18 amino acids, end residues included. CDR3 loop: CASSPPGGPPSLFYEQYS.

This clonotype was found a few times. CDR3 bases: TGCGCCAGCAGCTTGGTAGACAGAACCTACGAGCAGTACTTC. Its translation: CASSLVDRTYEQYF. This chain joins TRBV5-1 and TRBJ2-7; D may be TRBD1 (5 bases). There are 14 residues in the CDR3. V shed 0 bases and J shed 2 bases, with 9 bases lying between them. Germline CDR1 and CDR2: SGHRS and YFSETQ.

This CDR3 reads CASRTGARVETQYF. CDR3 bases: TGTGCCAGCAGGACAGGGGCACGCGTCGAGACCCAGTACTTC. The chain joins TRBV12-3 or TRBV12-4 to TRBJ2-5; TRBD1 matches at 8 bases. CDR3 length: 14 amino acids. Unmatched junction bases numbered 8, after V lost 6 bases and J lost 5 bases.

In the case of this clonotype: The junction differs from germline at one of its ends, possibly a read error. The rearrangement joins TRBV7-2 to TRBJ2-3, with 13 bases lining up with TRBD2. The CDR3 runs to 15 residues. Germline values: CDR1 SGHTA, CDR2 FQGNSA. The CDR3 sequence is CASSPGLAGADTHYF. CDR3 in DNA: TGTGCCAGCAGCCCCGGACTAGCGGGGGCAGATACGCATTATTTT.

A few counts support this clonotype. This chain connects TRBV10-3 to TRBJ2-5, with D maybe TRBD1 (5 bases). CDR1 is ENHRY, CDR2 SYGVKD, per germline. This CDR3 region has 15 residues. Trimming cost V 0 bases and J 5 bases, with 13 bases left between them. CDR3: CAISESGAGEETQYF. CDR3 DNA: TGTGCCATCAGTGAGTCTGGGGCCGGAGAGGAGACCCAGTACTTC.

The chain links TRBV7-2 to TRBJ2-5; D may be TRBD2 (7 bases). Germline CDR1 SGHTA, CDR2 FQGNSA. Trimming took off 3 bases at V and 9 bases at J, with 23 bases between the two ends. This CDR3 is 16 amino acids long. CDR3 protein: CASSLAGRPGGGSQYF. CDR3 nucleotide sequence: TGTGCCAGCAGCTTGGCCGGTCGTCCGGGGGGCGGGTCCCAGTACTTC.

This clonotype was counted a few times. One junction end does not reproduce the germline sequence, and a read error may be involved. The chain uses TRBV2 and TRBJ1-5; D remains unclear. This CDR3 region has 14 residues. Looked up from germline, CDR1 is SNHLY and CDR2 is FYNNEI. The CDR3: CASSEKSWVQPQQF. DNA of the CDR3: TGTGCCAGCAGTGAAAAATCGTGGGTGCAGCCCCAGCAATTT.

This clonotype was counted at least ten times. V gene TRBV29-1 combines with J gene TRBJ2-1; the match to TRBD2 covers 7 bases. From germline, CDR1 is SQVTM and CDR2 ANQGSEA. After removal of 0 bases from V and 4 bases from J, the junction contained 6 bases not matched to a gene. The CDR3 runs 15 residues. This CDR3 is CSVEDGQRDYNEQFF. CDR3 nucleotides: TGCAGCGTTGAAGATGGGCAGCGGGATTACAATGAGCAGTTCTTC.